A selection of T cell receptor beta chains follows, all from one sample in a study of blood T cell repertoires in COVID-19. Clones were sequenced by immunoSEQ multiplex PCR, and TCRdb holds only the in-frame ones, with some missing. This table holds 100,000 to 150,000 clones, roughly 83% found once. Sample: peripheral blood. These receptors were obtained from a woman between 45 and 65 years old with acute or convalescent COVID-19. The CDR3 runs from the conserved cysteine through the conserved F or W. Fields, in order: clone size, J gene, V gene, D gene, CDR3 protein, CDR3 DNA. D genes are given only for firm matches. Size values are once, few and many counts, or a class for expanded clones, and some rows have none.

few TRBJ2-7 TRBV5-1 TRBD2 CASSPGTSGFRYEQYF TGCGCCAGCAGCCCCGGGACTAGCGGGTTTCGATACGAGCAGTACTTC
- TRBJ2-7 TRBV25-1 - CASSESSASVKSSYEQYF TGTGCCAGCAGTGAATCAAGCGCGTCCGTCAAGAGCTCCTACGAGCAGTACTTC
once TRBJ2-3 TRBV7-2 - CASSFSRGDTQYF TGTGCCAGCAGCTTCTCCCGGGGGGATACGCAGTATTTT
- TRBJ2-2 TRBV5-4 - CASSHAPGQTTGELFF TGTGCCAGCAGCCACGCGCCCGGACAGACCACCGGGGAGCTGTTTTTT
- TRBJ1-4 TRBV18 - CASSPARKEKLFF TGTGCCAGCTCCCCCGCCAGAAAAGAAAAACTGTTTTTT
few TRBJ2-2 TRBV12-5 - CASGPPPPGNGELFF TGTGCTAGTGGTCCGCCCCCCCCAGGAAACGGGGAGCTGTTTTTT
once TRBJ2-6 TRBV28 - CASRVSGSSGANVLTF TGTGCCAGCAGGGTTAGCGGCAGCTCTGGGGCCAACGTCCTGACTTTC
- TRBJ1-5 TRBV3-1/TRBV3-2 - CASSQDHGSPQHF TGTGCCAGCAGCCAAGATCACGGGAGTCCCCAGCATTTT
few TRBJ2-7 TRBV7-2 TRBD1 CASSPSQGAEQYF TGTGCCAGCAGCCCCTCACAGGGGGCCGAGCAGTACTTC
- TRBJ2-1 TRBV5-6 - CASSPQASNEQFF TGTGCCAGCAGCCCACAGGCGAGTAATGAGCAGTTCTTC
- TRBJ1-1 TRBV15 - CATSRDLERNTEAFF TGTGCCACCAGCAGAGATCTGGAGAGGAACACTGAAGCTTTCTTT
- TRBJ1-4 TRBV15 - CATTSAGNREKLFF TGTGCCACCACTTCGGCGGGGAACCGTGAAAAACTGTTTTTT
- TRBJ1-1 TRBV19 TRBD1 CASSSTQGAPPEAFF TGTGCCAGTAGTTCAACACAGGGGGCCCCACCTGAAGCTTTCTTT
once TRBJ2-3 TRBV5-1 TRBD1 CASRKDRETDTQYF TGCGCCAGCAGAAAGGACAGGGAAACAGATACGCAGTATTTT
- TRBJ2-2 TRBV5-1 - CASSLAGQPTGELFF TGCGCCAGCAGCTTGGCCGGACAGCCCACCGGGGAGCTGTTTTTT
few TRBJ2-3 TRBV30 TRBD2 CAWSVQAGPTDTQYF TGTGCCTGGAGTGTCCAAGCGGGGCCCACAGATACGCAGTATTTT
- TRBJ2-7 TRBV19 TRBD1 CASSLRDRGLPYEQYF TGTGCCAGTAGTCTCCGGGACAGGGGGCTACCCTACGAGCAGTACTTC
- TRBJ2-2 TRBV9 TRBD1 CASSRGQGNTGELFF TGTGCCAGCAGCAGAGGACAGGGGAACACCGGGGAGCTGTTTTTT
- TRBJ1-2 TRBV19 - CASDKGGADYGYTF TGTGCCAGCGACAAGGGAGGGGCCGACTATGGCTACACCTTC
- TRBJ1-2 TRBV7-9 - CASSLEGGYTF TGTGCCAGCAGCTTGGAGGGAGGCTACACCTTC
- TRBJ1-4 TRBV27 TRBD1 CASRKQGGDEKLFF TGTGCCAGCAGGAAACAGGGGGGGGATGAAAAACTGTTTTTT
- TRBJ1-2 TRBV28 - CASNRADSPQGYTF TGTGCCAGCAATAGGGCCGACAGTCCTCAAGGCTACACCTTC
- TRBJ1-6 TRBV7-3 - CASSWNRVGSPLHF TGTGCCAGCAGCTGGAACAGGGTTGGTTCACCCCTCCACTTT
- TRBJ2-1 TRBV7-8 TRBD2 CASSQRLAGTQFF TGTGCCAGCAGCCAACGACTAGCGGGGACGCAGTTCTTC
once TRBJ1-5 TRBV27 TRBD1 CASSFDRVSSGPFSNQPQHF TGTGCCAGCAGTTTCGACAGGGTGTCCTCCGGACCATTTTCTAATCAGCCCCAGCATTTT
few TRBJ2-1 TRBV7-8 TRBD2 CASSLADAGEGNEQFF TGTGCCAGCAGCTTAGCTGACGCGGGGGAGGGCAATGAGCAGTTCTTC
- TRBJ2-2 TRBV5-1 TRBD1 CASSLAGTGPGELFF TGCGCCAGCAGCTTGGCTGGGACAGGGCCCGGGGAGCTGTTTTTT
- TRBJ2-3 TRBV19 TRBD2 CASASTGIAGGADTQYF TGTGCCAGCGCCTCCACGGGAATAGCGGGGGGCGCAGATACGCAGTATTTT
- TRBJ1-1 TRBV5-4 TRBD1 CASSLGDRVTITEAFF TGTGCCAGCAGCTTGGGGGACAGGGTGACGATCACTGAAGCTTTCTTT
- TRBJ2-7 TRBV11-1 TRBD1 CASSSRGLSYEQYF TGTGCCAGCAGCTCAAGGGGGCTAAGCTACGAGCAGTACTTC
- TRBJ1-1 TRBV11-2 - CASSLTRTDTEAFF TGTGCCAGCAGCCTGACAAGAACCGACACTGAAGCTTTCTTT
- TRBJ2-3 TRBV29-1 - CSVAFNTDTQYF TGCAGCGTTGCTTTTAACACAGATACGCAGTATTTT
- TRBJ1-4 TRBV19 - CASSSRQLQLFF TGTGCCAGTAGTTCTCGACAGCTACAACTGTTTTTT
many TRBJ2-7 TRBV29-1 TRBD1 CSVEGGDRGTYEQYF TGCAGCGTTGAGGGGGGGGACAGGGGCACCTACGAGCAGTACTTC
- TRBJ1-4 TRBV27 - CASSLLGVNEKLFF TGTGCCAGCAGTTTACTAGGCGTTAATGAAAAACTGTTTTTT
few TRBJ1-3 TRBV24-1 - CATNCIFILRNTIYF TGTGCCACCAACTGCATCTTTATTCTGAGAAACACCATATATTTT
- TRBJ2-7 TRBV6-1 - CASSEEDSEVYYEQYF TGTGCCAGCAGTGAAGAGGACAGCGAAGTTTACTACGAGCAGTACTTC
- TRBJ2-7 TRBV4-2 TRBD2 CASSPVTGAGGHSYEQYF TGTGCCAGCAGCCCTGTGACGGGGGCGGGGGGACACTCCTACGAGCAGTACTTC
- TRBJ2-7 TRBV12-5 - CASGPGGVEQYF TGTGCTAGTGGTCCGGGGGGCGTCGAGCAGTACTTC
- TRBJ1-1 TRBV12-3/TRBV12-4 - CASSRGVETEAFF TGTGCCAGCAGCCGGGGTGTGGAAACTGAAGCTTTCTTT